The following is a T cell receptor (beta chain) sequence with its context. This sample is part of a study of blood T cell repertoires in COVID-19. Repertoires were generated with immunoSEQ multiplex PCR, while TCRdb's copy carries only in-frame clones and drops some. Of some 87,000 clones listed, 78% are singletons. Deletions cut 2 bases from V and 1 base from J, with 15 bases between. CDR3 length equals 16 residues. Germline CDR1 SGHTA, CDR2 FQGNSA. The receptor was isolated from a human donor in a cohort sampled during active COVID-19. The J gene is TRBJ2-7, the V gene TRBV7-2; perhaps TRBD1 as D (6 bases). Input material: peripheral blood. The CDR3 region has the DNA TGTGCCAGCAGCTTAATGCCCGCCGGACAGTCCTACGAGCAGTACTTC. Amino acids: CASSLMPAGQSYEQYF.